A selection of T cell receptor beta chains follows, all from one sample in a study of early T cells in non-severe SARS-CoV-2 infection. One entry per CDR3 protein results from TCRdb running MiXCR on the 5' RACE reads. This table has tens of thousands of distinct CDR3 sequences, 5.5% to 7.5% appearing once. The specimen was whole blood. The receptors derive from an adult who was a healthcare worker with PCR-confirmed SARS-CoV-2 infection or an uninfected control (not recorded which). The CDR3 runs from the conserved cysteine through the conserved F or W. The D gene is left open where the match is weak. Not every row has a clone size; where given, it reads once, few, many or a size class.

j_call d_call cdr3_length v_call clone_size cdr3_aa cdr3_nt
TRBJ2-1 TRBD2 20 TRBV19 few CASSSPQVNKSGGSYNEQFF TGTGCCAGTAGTAGTCCCCAGGTGAATAAGTCGGGAGGGTCCTACAATGAGCAGTTCTTC
TRBJ2-7 NA 12 TRBV29-1 NA CSVSGRSYEQYF TGCAGCGTTTCTGGGCGCTCCTACGAGCAGTACTTC
TRBJ1-5 TRBD1 15 TRBV9 few CASSFTGASNQPQHF TGTGCCAGCAGCTTTACAGGGGCTAGCAATCAGCCCCAGCATTTT
TRBJ2-7 NA 13 TRBV7-2 few CASSLKGGYEQYF TGTGCCAGCAGCTTAAAGGGGGGCTACGAGCAGTACTTC
TRBJ2-7 NA 16 TRBV19 many CASSIGDPVRSYEQYF TGTGCCAGTAGTATAGGGGACCCCGTACGGAGCTACGAGCAGTACTTC
TRBJ1-4 TRBD1 14 TRBV2 many CASNLDRTDEKLFF TGTGCCAGCAACCTGGACAGGACAGATGAAAAACTGTTTTTT
TRBJ1-4 NA 15 TRBV2 few CASRRQTTTNEKLFF TGTGCCAGCAGAAGACAGACTACAACTAATGAAAAACTGTTTTTT
TRBJ1-5 TRBD1 15 TRBV6-1 NA CASTTGQGMNQPQHF TGTGCCAGCACTACAGGACAGGGCATGAATCAGCCCCAGCATTTT
TRBJ2-7 NA 13 TRBV12-3/TRBV12-4 medium-sized CASSLGSPYEQYF TGTGCCAGCAGTTTAGGTAGCCCCTACGAGCAGTACTTC
TRBJ2-7 NA 13 TRBV3-1 NA CASSRASSYEQYF TGTGCCAGCAGCCGCGCGAGCTCCTACGAGCAGTACTTC
TRBJ1-6 NA 16 TRBV6-5 NA CASSLGVNSYNSPLHF TGTGCCAGCAGCTTAGGGGTCAACTCCTATAATTCACCCCTCCACTTT
TRBJ2-7 NA 14 TRBV7-6 many CASSLGGVSYEQYF TGTGCCAGCAGCTTAGGAGGGGTCTCCTACGAGCAGTACTTC
TRBJ2-5 NA 15 TRBV6-5 few CASSYLGPNQGTQYF TGTGCCAGCAGTTACCTGGGACCCAATCAAGGGACCCAGTACTTC
TRBJ2-3 TRBD2 16 TRBV11-2 many CASSLGTSTRTDTQYF TGTGCCAGCAGCTTAGGGACTAGCACACGCACAGATACGCAGTATTTT
TRBJ1-1 NA 12 TRBV12-5 many CASAWENTEAFF TGTGCTAGTGCCTGGGAGAACACTGAAGCTTTCTTT
TRBJ2-3 NA 13 TRBV12-3/TRBV12-4 NA CASSLGYTDTQYF TGTGCCAGCAGCTTGGGGTACACAGATACGCAGTATTTT
TRBJ1-1 NA 13 TRBV5-1 NA CASSLQPNTEAFF TGCGCCAGCAGCTTGCAGCCGAACACTGAAGCTTTCTTT
TRBJ2-5 TRBD1 13 TRBV2 NA CASGSGGAETQYF TGTGCCAGCGGCTCAGGGGGCGCGGAGACCCAGTACTTC
TRBJ1-2 TRBD1 13 TRBV2 NA CASSADRNYGYTF TGTGCCAGCAGTGCGGACAGGAACTATGGCTACACCTTC
TRBJ1-2 NA 11 TRBV29-1 many CSVGENYGYTF TGCAGCGTGGGGGAGAACTATGGCTACACCTTC
TRBJ1-5 NA 15 TRBV4-2 NA CASSQAGDRDQPQHF TGTGCCAGCAGCCAAGCGGGGGACCGGGATCAGCCCCAGCATTTT
TRBJ2-7 NA 14 TRBV27 few CASSRAELPYEQYF TGTGCCAGCAGTCGGGCTGAACTGCCCTACGAGCAGTACTTC
TRBJ2-7 NA 14 TRBV15 few CATSRDHDTYEQYF TGTGCCACCAGCAGAGACCACGACACCTACGAGCAGTACTTC
TRBJ2-7 NA 14 TRBV7-9 NA CASSPGVAGGEQYF TGTGCCAGCAGCCCCGGCGTGGCAGGTGGTGAGCAGTACTTC
TRBJ2-4 TRBD1 14 TRBV5-6 few CASSRRQGANIQYF TGTGCCAGCAGCAGACGACAGGGGGCGAACATTCAGTACTTC
TRBJ2-5 NA 14 TRBV7-8 NA CASSLTARGETQYF TGTGCCAGCAGCTTAACCGCCAGGGGTGAGACCCAGTACTTC
TRBJ2-7 NA 14 TRBV12-3/TRBV12-4 many CASSKDQGSYEQYF TGTGCCAGCAGTAAAGATCAGGGGTCCTACGAGCAGTACTTC
TRBJ1-2 NA 12 TRBV28 few CASRRDPYGYTF TGTGCCAGCCGGCGAGATCCCTATGGCTACACCTTC
TRBJ2-3 NA 14 TRBV9 few CASSYGRQAHTQYF TGTGCCAGCAGCTACGGTCGGCAGGCTCATACGCAGTATTTT
TRBJ2-2 NA 16 TRBV28 many CASSRAGATNTGELFF TGTGCCAGCAGTCGGGCAGGGGCAACGAACACCGGGGAGCTGTTTTTT
TRBJ2-7 NA 17 TRBV5-1 few CASSYFSGGDRSYEQYF TGCGCCAGCAGCTATTTCTCGGGGGGCGACCGATCCTACGAGCAGTACTTC
TRBJ2-5 NA 14 TRBV4-2 NA CASSQNRLAETQYF TGTGCCAGCAGCCAAAACAGGCTCGCGGAGACCCAGTACTTC
TRBJ2-4 NA 13 TRBV20-1 many CSARVGAKNIQYF TGCAGTGCTAGGGTTGGGGCCAAAAACATTCAGTACTTC
TRBJ2-7 NA 12 TRBV3-1 many CASSRHQSEQYF TGTGCCAGCAGCCGACACCAGTCCGAGCAGTACTTC
TRBJ1-2 NA 15 TRBV7-9 NA CASSLADVATPRYTF TGTGCCAGCAGCTTAGCCGACGTGGCAACTCCGCGCTACACCTTC
TRBJ2-5 NA 13 TRBV3-1 few CASSRINMETQYF TGTGCCAGCAGCAGGATTAACATGGAGACCCAGTACTTC
TRBJ2-3 NA 13 TRBV7-2 NA CASSSRQVDTQYF TGTGCCAGCAGCTCCCGACAGGTTGATACGCAGTATTTT
TRBJ2-1 NA 15 TRBV28 many CASRPTGANYNEQFF TGTGCCAGCAGACCTACCGGGGCCAACTACAATGAGCAGTTCTTC
TRBJ1-5 NA 17 TRBV4-2 many CASSHEGTANSNQPQHF TGTGCCAGCAGCCACGAAGGGACGGCGAATAGCAATCAGCCCCAGCATTTT
TRBJ2-7 NA 13 TRBV10-3 NA CAISAQRQTEQYF TGTGCCATCAGCGCCCAGAGACAGACCGAGCAGTACTTC
TRBJ2-3 TRBD2 14 TRBV9 many CASSSGTSTDTQYF TGTGCCAGCAGTAGCGGGACTAGCACAGATACGCAGTATTTT
TRBJ1-1 NA 12 TRBV20-1 NA CSVGHMNTEAFF TGCAGTGTAGGCCACATGAACACTGAAGCTTTCTTT